The subject of this entry is one T cell receptor (beta chain). Its matching antigen is unknown. The data were obtained in a study of post-analysis software for immune sequencing data. General study results and limits: Comparison of patients with controls showed 4 to 6 TRBV segments more frequent in patients, TRBV5-6, TRBV5-1 and TRBV20-1 among them.

TCR beta cDNA libraries had unique molecular identifiers. The T cell input of about 1 to 10 million gave around 450,000 cDNA molecules. TCRdb reanalysed the PCR reads using MiXCR and keeps one entry per CDR3 protein. The data contain roughly 400,000 distinct CDR3 sequences, 35% to 45% of them singletons. Germline trimming cut 0 bases from V and 6 bases from J; bases unmatched to any gene: 7. The germline V gene encodes CDR1 MRHNA and CDR2 SNTAGT. The CDR3 is 15 amino acids. The sample was blood. The clonotype was recovered from a girl aged 2-10 years with multiple sclerosis. The chain links TRBV6-4 to TRBJ1-2; TRBD1 matches 7 bases. CDR3 loop: CASSDSGRGTDGYTF. The CDR3 coding sequence is TGTGCCAGCAGTGACTCGGGCAGGGGGACGGATGGCTACACCTTC.